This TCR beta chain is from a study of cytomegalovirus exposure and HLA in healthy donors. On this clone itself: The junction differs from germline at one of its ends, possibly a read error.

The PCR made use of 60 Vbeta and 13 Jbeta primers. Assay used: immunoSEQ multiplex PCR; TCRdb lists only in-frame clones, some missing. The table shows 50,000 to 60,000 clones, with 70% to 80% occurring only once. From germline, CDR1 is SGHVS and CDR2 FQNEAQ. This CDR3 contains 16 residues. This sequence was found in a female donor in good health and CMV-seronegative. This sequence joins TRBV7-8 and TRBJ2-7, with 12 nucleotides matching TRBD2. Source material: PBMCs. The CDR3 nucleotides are TGTGCCAGCAGCTTAATAACTAGCGGGGGGTCCTCCGAGCAGTACTTC. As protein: CASSLITSGGSSEQYF.